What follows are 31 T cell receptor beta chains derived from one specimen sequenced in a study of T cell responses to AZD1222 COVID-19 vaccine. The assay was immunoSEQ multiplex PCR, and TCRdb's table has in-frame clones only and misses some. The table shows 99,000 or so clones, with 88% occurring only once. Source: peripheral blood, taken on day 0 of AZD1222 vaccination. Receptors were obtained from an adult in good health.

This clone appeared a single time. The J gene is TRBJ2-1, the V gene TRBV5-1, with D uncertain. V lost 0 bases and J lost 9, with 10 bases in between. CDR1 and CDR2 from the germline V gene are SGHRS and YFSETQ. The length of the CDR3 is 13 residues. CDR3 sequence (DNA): TGCGCCAGCAGCTTGGGCCCTGGCCCTGAGCAGTTCTTC. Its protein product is CASSLGPGPEQFF.

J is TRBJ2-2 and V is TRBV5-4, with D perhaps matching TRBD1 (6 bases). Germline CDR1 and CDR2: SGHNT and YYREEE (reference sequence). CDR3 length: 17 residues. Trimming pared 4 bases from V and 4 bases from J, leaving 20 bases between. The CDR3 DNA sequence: TGTGCCAGCAGCCCCCTGGGGGCAGGGTCAGCCACCGGGGAGCTGTTTTTT. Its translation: CASSPLGAGSATGELFF.

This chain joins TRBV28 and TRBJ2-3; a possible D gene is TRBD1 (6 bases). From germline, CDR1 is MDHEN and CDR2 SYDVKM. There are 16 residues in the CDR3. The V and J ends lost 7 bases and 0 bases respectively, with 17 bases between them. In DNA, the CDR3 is TGTGCCAGCATCAAGGATCCAGGGGCTAGCACAGATACGCAGTATTTT. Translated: CASIKDPGASTDTQYF.

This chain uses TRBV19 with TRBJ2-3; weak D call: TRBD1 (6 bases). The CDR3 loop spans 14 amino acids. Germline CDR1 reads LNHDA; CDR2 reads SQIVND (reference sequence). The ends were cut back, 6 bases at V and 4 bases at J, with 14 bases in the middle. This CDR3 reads CASRNTQGPDTQYF. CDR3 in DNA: TGTGCCAGTAGAAACACACAGGGCCCAGATACGCAGTATTTT.

The CDR3, as DNA: TGTGCCAGCAGCTATTCCGGGAACCTTTATTACGAGCAGTACTTC. Translation gives CASSYSGNLYYEQYF. This chain connects TRBV27 to TRBJ2-7, with D tentatively TRBD2 (5 bases). The CDR3 spans 15 residues. Germline CDR1 and CDR2: MNHEY and SMNVEV (reference sequence). Trimming cost V 6 bases and J 4 bases, with 19 bases left between them.

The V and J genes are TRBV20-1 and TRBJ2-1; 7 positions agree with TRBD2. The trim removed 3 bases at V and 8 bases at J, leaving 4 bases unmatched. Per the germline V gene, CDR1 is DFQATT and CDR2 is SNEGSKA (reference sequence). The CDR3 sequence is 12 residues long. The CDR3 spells CSASASGYEQFF. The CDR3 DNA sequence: TGCAGTGCTAGTGCTAGCGGATATGAGCAGTTCTTC.

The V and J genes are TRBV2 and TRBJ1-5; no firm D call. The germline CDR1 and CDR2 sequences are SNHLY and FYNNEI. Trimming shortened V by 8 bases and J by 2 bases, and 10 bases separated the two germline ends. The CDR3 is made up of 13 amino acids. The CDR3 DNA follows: TGTGCCAGCGAAGTATCGCGCAATCAGCCCCAGCATTTT. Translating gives CASEVSRNQPQHF.

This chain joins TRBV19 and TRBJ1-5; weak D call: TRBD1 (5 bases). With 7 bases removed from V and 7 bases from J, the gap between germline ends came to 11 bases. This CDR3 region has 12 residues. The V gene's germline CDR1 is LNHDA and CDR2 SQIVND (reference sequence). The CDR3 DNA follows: TGTGCCAGTAATGGGGGTCGACAGCCCCAGCATTTT. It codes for CASNGGRQPQHF.

CDR3 sequence (DNA): TGTGCCAGCAGCCAAGAAGGGGGGAGGGCCACCCCGTATCTTCAGTACTTC. Its translation: CASSQEGGRATPYLQYF. The chain carries TRBV14 and TRBJ2-4; the D gene is possibly TRBD2 (7 bases). CDR1 is SGHDN and CDR2 is FVKESK in the germline V gene. The germline V and J ends were trimmed by 0 bases and 11 bases, with 23 bases remaining between them. The CDR3 totals 17 residues.

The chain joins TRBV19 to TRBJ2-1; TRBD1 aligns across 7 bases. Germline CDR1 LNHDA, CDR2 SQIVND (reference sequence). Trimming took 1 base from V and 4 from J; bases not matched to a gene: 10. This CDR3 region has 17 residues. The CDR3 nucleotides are TGTGCCAGTAGTATAGGGGCTGTAGGGGGCTTATACAATGAGCAGTTCTTC. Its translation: CASSIGAVGGLYNEQFF.

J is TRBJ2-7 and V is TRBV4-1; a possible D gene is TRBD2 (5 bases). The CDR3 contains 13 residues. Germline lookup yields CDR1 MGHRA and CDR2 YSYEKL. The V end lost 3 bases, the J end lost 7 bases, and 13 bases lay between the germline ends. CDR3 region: CASSQRAAPEQYF. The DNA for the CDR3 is TGCGCCAGCAGCCAGCGGGCCGCGCCAGAGCAGTACTTC.

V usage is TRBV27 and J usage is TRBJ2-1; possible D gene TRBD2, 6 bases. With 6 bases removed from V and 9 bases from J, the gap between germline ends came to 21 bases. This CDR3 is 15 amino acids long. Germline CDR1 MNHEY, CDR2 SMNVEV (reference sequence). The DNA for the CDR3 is TGTGCCAGCAGCGCTAGACTAAGGGAGGCAAGTGAGCAGTTCTTC. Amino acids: CASSARLREASEQFF.

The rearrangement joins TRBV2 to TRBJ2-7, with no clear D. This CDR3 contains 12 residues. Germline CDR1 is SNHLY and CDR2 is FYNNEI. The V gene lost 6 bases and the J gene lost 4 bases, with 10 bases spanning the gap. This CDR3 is CASSPAGYEQYF. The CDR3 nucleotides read TGTGCCAGCAGCCCTGCCGGGTACGAGCAGTACTTC.

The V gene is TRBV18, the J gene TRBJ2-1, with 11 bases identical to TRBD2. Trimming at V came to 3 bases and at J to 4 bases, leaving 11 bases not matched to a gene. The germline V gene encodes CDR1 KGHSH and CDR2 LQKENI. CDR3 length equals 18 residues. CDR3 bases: TGTGCCAGCTCACCTTCGCTAGCGGGAGGCCGATTATACAATGAGCAGTTCTTC. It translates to CASSPSLAGGRLYNEQFF.

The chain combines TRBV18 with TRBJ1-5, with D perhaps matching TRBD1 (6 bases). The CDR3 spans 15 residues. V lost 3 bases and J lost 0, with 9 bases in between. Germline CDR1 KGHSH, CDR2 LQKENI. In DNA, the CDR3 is TGTGCCAGCTCACCCGGACAGATTAGCAATCAGCCCCAGCATTTT. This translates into CASSPGQISNQPQHF.

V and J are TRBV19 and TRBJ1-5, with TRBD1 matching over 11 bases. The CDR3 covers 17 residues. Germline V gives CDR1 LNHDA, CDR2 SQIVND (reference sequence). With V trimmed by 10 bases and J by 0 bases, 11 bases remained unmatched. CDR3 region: CATLPDRGQGSNQPQHF. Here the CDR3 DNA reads TGTGCCACCCTCCCGGACAGGGGGCAGGGTAGCAATCAGCCCCAGCATTTT. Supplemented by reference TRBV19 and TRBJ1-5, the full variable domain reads DGGITQSPKYLFRKEGQNVTLSCEQNLNHDAMYWYRQDPGQGLRLIYYSQIVNDFQKGDIAEGYSVSREKKESFPLTVTSAQKNPTAFYLCATLPDRGQGSNQPQHFGDGTRLSIL.

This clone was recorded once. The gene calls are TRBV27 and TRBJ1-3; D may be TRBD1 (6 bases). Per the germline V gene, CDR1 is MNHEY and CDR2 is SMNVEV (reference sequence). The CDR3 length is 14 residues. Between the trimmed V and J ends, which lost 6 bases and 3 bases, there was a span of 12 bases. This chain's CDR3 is CASRPATGGNTIYF. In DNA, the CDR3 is TGTGCCAGCAGACCCGCGACAGGTGGAAACACCATATATTTT.

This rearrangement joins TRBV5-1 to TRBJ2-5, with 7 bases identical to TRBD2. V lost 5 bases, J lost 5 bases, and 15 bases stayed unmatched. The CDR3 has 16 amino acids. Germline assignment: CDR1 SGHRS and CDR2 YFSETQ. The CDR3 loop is CASSTDRGVGGETQYF. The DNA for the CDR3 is TGCGCCAGCAGTACCGATCGGGGGGTCGGTGGGGAGACCCAGTACTTC.

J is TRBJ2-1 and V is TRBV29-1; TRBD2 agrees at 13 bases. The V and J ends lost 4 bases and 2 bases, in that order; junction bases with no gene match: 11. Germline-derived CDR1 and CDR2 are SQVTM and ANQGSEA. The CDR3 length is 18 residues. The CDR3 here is CSVVQGLAGLTAYNEQFF. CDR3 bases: TGCAGCGTTGTACAGGGACTAGCGGGACTAACTGCCTACAATGAGCAGTTCTTC.

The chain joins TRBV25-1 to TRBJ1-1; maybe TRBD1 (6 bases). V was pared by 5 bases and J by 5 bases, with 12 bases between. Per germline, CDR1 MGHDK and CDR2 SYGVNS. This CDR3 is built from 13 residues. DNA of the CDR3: TGTGCCAGCAGTAGGAAGACAGGAACTGAAGCTTTCTTT. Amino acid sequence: CASSRKTGTEAFF.

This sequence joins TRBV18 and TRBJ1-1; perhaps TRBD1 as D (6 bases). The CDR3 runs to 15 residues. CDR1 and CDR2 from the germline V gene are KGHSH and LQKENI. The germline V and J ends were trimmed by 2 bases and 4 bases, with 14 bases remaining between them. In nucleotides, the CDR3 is TGTGCCAGCTCACCAAGGGGGGCCCTCCGCACTGAAGCTTTCTTT. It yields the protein CASSPRGALRTEAFF.

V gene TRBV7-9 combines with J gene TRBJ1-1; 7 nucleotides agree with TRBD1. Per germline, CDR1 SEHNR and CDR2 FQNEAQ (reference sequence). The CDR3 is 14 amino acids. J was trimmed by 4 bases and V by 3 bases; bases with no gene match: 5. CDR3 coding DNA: TGTGCCAGCAGCTTGATACAGGGGAGCACTGAAGCTTTCTTT. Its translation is CASSLIQGSTEAFF.

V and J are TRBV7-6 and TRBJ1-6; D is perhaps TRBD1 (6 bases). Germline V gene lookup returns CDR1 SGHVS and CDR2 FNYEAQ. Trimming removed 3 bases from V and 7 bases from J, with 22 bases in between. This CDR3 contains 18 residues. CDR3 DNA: TGTGCCAGCAGCTTCGCTCGGGGCGCCAGGGGCCCCAATTCACCCCTCCACTTT. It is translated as CASSFARGARGPNSPLHF.

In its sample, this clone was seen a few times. The CDR3 bases are TGTGCCAGCAGTTACATTGGCAGGTCAAGCTCATCCTACGAGCAGTACTTC. It yields the protein CASSYIGRSSSSYEQYF. The chain uses TRBV6-2 or TRBV6-3 and TRBJ2-7, with unresolved D. Germline CDR1 reads MNHEY; CDR2 reads SVGEGT. The CDR3 has 17 amino acids. Trimming left V 2 bases short and J 1 base short, with 18 bases between.

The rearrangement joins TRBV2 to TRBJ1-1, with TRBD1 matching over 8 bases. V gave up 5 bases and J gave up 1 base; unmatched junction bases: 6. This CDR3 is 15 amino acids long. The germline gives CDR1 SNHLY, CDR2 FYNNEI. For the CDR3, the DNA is TGTGCCAGCAGTAGACAGGGGACAAAGAACACTGAAGCTTTCTTT. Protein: CASSRQGTKNTEAFF.

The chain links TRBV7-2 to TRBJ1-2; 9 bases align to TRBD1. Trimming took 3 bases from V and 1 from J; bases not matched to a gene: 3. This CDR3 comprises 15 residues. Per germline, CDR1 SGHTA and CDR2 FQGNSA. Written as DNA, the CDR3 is TGTGCCAGCAGCTTGGACAGGGGCAATAACTATGGCTACACCTTC. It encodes CASSLDRGNNYGYTF.

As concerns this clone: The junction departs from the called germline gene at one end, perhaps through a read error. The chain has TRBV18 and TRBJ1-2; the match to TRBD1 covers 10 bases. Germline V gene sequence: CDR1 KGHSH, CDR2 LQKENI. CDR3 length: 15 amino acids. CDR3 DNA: TGTGCCAGCTCACTACCGGGACAGGGGAACTACGGCTACACCTTC. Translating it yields CASSLPGQGNYGYTF.

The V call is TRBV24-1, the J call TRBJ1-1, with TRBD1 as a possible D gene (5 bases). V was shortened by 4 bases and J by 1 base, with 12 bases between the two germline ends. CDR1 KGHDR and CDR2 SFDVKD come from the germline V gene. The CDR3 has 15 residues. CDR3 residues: CATSDNSDKNTEAFF. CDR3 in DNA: TGTGCCACCAGTGACAACTCGGACAAGAACACTGAAGCTTTCTTT.

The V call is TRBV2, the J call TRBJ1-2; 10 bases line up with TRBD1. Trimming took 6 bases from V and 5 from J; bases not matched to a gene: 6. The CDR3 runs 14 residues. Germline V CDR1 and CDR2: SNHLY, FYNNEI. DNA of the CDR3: TGTGCCAGCAGGAACCCGGGACAGGGGTATGGCTACACCTTC. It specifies CASRNPGQGYGYTF.

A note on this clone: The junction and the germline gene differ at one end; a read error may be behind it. This chain's CDR3 is CASSWTSGRVGVRSVF. The CDR3 DNA sequence: TGCGCCAGCAGCTGGACTAGCGGGAGGGTCGGAGTGAGGTCAGTCTTC. The chain joins TRBV5-1 to TRBJ2-1; 15 nucleotides line up with TRBD2. CDR1 and CDR2 (germline): SGHRS, YFSETQ. The CDR3 length is 16 residues. Supplemented by reference TRBV5-1 and TRBJ2-1, the full variable domain reads KAGVTQTPRYLIKTRGQQVTLSCSPISGHRSVSWYQQTPGQGLQFLFEYFSETQRNKGNFPGRFSGRQFSNSRSEMNVSTLELGDSALYLCASSWTSGRVGVRSVFGPGTRLTVL.

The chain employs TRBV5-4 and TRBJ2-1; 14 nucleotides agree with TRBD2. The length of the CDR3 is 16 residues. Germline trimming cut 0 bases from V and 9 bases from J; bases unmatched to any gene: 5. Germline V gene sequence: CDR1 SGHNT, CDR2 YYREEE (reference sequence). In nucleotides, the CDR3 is TGTGCCAGCAGCTTGGGTGGGACTAGCGGGAGTGGTGAGCAGTTCTTC. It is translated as CASSLGGTSGSGEQFF.